Each of the 20 T cell receptor beta chains below was sequenced from the same sample in a study of T cells in Graves' hyperthyroidism and ophthalmopathy. The investigators amplified TCR beta CDR3 regions from RNA transcripts. Researchers ran a first-round RT-PCR on the TCR CDR3 using the HTBI primer set. TCRdb re-analysed the multiplex PCR reads in MiXCR, keeping a single row per CDR3 protein. Of about 360,000 distinct CDR3 sequences in the sample, approximately 13% are singletons; the top ten hold 9.2%. The material sequenced was blood. The source of these receptors is a woman aged 18-30 years with Graves' hyperthyroidism.

As concerns this clonotype: This may stem from a read error, because a much larger clone lies one nucleotide away. The V gene is TRBV6-2 or TRBV6-3, the J gene TRBJ2-1; 7 bases map to TRBD2. V was clipped by 5 bases and J by 0 bases; unmatched bases: 13. This CDR3 has 18 residues. Germline V gene sequence: CDR1 MNHEY, CDR2 SVGEGT. The CDR3 sequence: CASSGPGGSRSSYNEQFF. CDR3 DNA sequence: TGTGCCAGCAGTGGACCGGGCGGGAGCCGAAGCTCCTACAATGAGCAGTTCTTC.

This clonotype was picked up a small number of times. V and J are TRBV18 and TRBJ2-2; unclear D gene. Germline CDR1 is KGHSH and CDR2 is LQKENI. The CDR3 runs 15 residues. V lost 3 bases to trimming and J lost 0 bases, with 8 bases between them. Here the CDR3 reads CASSPDGSNTGELFF. DNA of the CDR3: TGTGCCAGCTCACCGGACGGATCGAACACCGGGGAGCTGTTTTTT. The full variable domain, its missing parts supplied by reference TRBV18 and TRBJ2-2, is NAGVMQNPRHLVRRRGQEARLRCSPMKGHSHVYWYRQLPEEGLKFMVYLQKENIIDESGMPKERFSAEFPKEGPSILRIQQVVRGDSAAYFCASSPDGSNTGELFFGEGSRLTVL.

The sample holds many counts of this clonotype. The chain employs TRBV20-1 and TRBJ2-3; 12 bases fit TRBD2. The length of the CDR3 is 14 residues. J lost 7 bases, V lost 2 bases, and 4 bases had no gene match. The germline V gene has CDR1 DFQATT and CDR2 SNEGSKA (reference sequence). Here the CDR3 reads CSARLAGGRNTQYF. For the CDR3, the DNA is TGCAGTGCTAGACTAGCGGGAGGGCGGAATACGCAGTATTTT.

This clonotype was seen at least ten times. The CDR3 sequence: CAIGDSASNQPQHF. CDR3 nucleotides: TGTGCCATTGGGGACAGTGCTTCCAATCAGCCCCAGCATTTT. This sequence joins TRBV10-3 and TRBJ1-5; 7 positions match TRBD1. The CDR3 spans 14 residues. Germline V lookup: CDR1 ENHRY, CDR2 SYGVKD. V lost 9 bases to trimming and J lost 3 bases; unmatched junction nucleotides: 8.

This clonotype was seen only a few times. This chain joins TRBV5-6 and TRBJ1-2; 8 nucleotides agree with TRBD1. The V and J ends lost 2 bases and 4 bases, in that order; junction bases with no gene match: 10. From germline, CDR1 is SGHDT and CDR2 YYEEEE. The CDR3 is made up of 16 amino acids. CDR3 DNA: TGTGCCAGCAGCTTTACAGGGGGGGATTCGGTCTATGGCTACACCTTC. Amino acids: CASSFTGGDSVYGYTF. Full variable domain (remainder filled in from reference TRBV5-6 and TRBJ1-2): DAGVTQSPTHLIKTRGQQVTLRCSPKSGHDTVSWYQQALGQGPQFIFQYYEEEERQRGNFPDRFSGHQFPNYSSELNVNALLLGDSALYLCASSFTGGDSVYGYTFGSGTRLTVV.

At least ten counts were recorded for this clonotype. This chain links TRBV10-3 with TRBJ1-3, with D uncertain. CDR1 is ENHRY, CDR2 SYGVKD, per germline. V was cut by 2 bases and J by 2 bases, with 10 bases left in between. The CDR3 covers 15 residues. The CDR3 DNA follows: TGTGCCATCAGTGAGGGCATTTCGACTGGAAACACCATATATTTT. It is translated as CAISEGISTGNTIYF.

There are many counts of this clonotype. The rearrangement links TRBV9 to TRBJ2-1; possible D gene TRBD2, 5 bases. Germline lookup yields CDR1 SGDLS and CDR2 YYNGEE. V shed 2 bases and J shed 7 bases, with 16 bases lying between them. The CDR3 spans 15 residues. The DNA of the CDR3 is TGTGCCAGCAGCGTTGGAGTGGGAGCTGGGAATGAGCAGTTCTTC. It yields the protein CASSVGVGAGNEQFF.

The rearrangement uses TRBV20-1 and TRBJ1-2; D is unclear. CDR3 length: 13 amino acids. Trimming took off 1 base at V and 4 bases at J, with 10 bases between the two ends. Germline-derived CDR1 and CDR2 are DFQATT and SNEGSKA (reference sequence). This CDR3 reads CSARAIYGYGYTF. For the CDR3, the DNA is TGCAGTGCTAGAGCAATATATGGCTATGGCTACACCTTC.

This clonotype has just a few counts. The rearrangement links TRBV6-1 to TRBJ2-2; D is undetermined. From germline, CDR1 is MNHNS and CDR2 SASEGT. Deletions cut 5 bases from V and 7 bases from J, with 17 bases between. This CDR3 region has 15 residues. CDR3 DNA: TGTGCCAGCAGTCCCGCCCGAAAGGCGAGCGGGGAGCTGTTTTTT. It yields the protein CASSPARKASGELFF.

The chain carries TRBV4-3 and TRBJ2-2; the D is unclear. The V gene's germline CDR1 is LGHNA and CDR2 YSLEER. V lost 0 bases and J lost 11, with 10 bases in between. There are 13 residues in the CDR3. This chain's CDR3 is CASSQDDSSELFF. The CDR3 nucleotides are TGCGCCAGCAGCCAAGATGACTCATCTGAGCTGTTTTTT.

This clonotype showed up just once. The chain recombines TRBV5-1 with TRBJ1-4; no firm D call. V lost 4 bases to trimming and J lost 0 bases, with 19 bases between them. Germline assignment: CDR1 SGHRS and CDR2 YFSETQ. This CDR3 is built from 18 residues. Written as DNA, the CDR3 is TGCGCCAGCAGCCCCCGTTTGGGCCTTCTTGCAACTAATGAAAAACTGTTTTTT. Protein product: CASSPRLGLLATNEKLFF.

This clonotype was seen repeatedly, ten times or more. This rearrangement joins TRBV20-1 to TRBJ1-5, with TRBD1 as a possible D gene (6 bases). Germline V gene lookup returns CDR1 DFQATT and CDR2 SNEGSKA (reference sequence). V was cut by 6 bases and J by 3 bases, with 15 bases left in between. The CDR3 is made up of 14 amino acids. The CDR3 region is CSAREGVLNQPQHF. The CDR3 nucleotides read TGCAGTGCCCGGGAGGGGGTACTCAATCAGCCCCAGCATTTT.

The CDR3 nucleotides read TGTGCCACCAGCAGAGTCCGGGGGGCCTCCACAGATACGCAGTATTTT. Its translation is CATSRVRGASTDTQYF. The J gene is TRBJ2-3, the V gene TRBV15; possibly TRBD2 for D (7 bases). This CDR3 region has 16 residues. Germline CDR1 is LNHNV and CDR2 is YYDKDF (reference sequence). V shed 1 base and J shed 2 bases, with 13 bases lying between them.

The chain links TRBV19 to TRBJ1-1; D remains ambiguous. Germline-derived CDR1 and CDR2 are LNHDA and SQIVND (reference sequence). Trimming left V 3 bases short and J 5 bases short, with 13 bases between. The CDR3 spans 14 residues. In nucleotides, the CDR3 is TGTGCCAGTAGTATTGGACTGGGAAAAACTGAAGCTTTCTTT. This gives the protein CASSIGLGKTEAFF.

This clonotype has just a few counts. V is TRBV15 and J is TRBJ1-4, with TRBD1 as a possible D gene (5 bases). This CDR3 is 19 amino acids long. V was shortened by 0 bases and J by 1 base, with 18 bases between the two germline ends. Looked up from germline, CDR1 is LNHNV and CDR2 is YYDKDF (reference sequence). CDR3 sequence reads: CATSRERGPLEQTNEKLFF. The CDR3 bases are TGTGCCACCAGCAGAGAAAGGGGACCTTTGGAACAAACTAATGAAAAACTGTTTTTT.

This clonotype was counted only a few times. In nucleotides, the CDR3 is TGTGCCAGCAGTTTCAGGGGAGGCGAGCAGTACTTC. Translation gives CASSFRGGEQYF. The chain couples TRBV27 to TRBJ2-7; D might be TRBD1 or TRBD2, each matching 6 bases. The CDR3 is 12 amino acids. Germline V CDR1 and CDR2: MNHEY, SMNVEV (reference sequence). V gave up 3 bases and J gave up 6 bases, with 9 bases separating them.

The sample holds many counts of this clonotype. The rearrangement joins TRBV29-1 to TRBJ1-1; D gene uncertain. V was cut by 4 bases and J by 0 bases, with 9 bases left in between. The CDR3 sequence is 13 residues long. The germline gives CDR1 SQVTM, CDR2 ANQGSEA. CDR3 DNA: TGCAGCGTTGGTCGCAGACTGAACACTGAAGCTTTCTTT. Amino acid sequence: CSVGRRLNTEAFF.

Ten or more counts support this clonotype. The chain combines TRBV5-1 with TRBJ2-1; 7 bases match TRBD1. The CDR3 has 14 residues. Germline V gene lookup returns CDR1 SGHRS and CDR2 YFSETQ. The V segment lost 4 bases and the J segment 2 bases; nucleotides outside the gene matches: 3. The CDR3 nucleotides read TGCGCCAGCAGCGTGGGACAGACCTACAATGAGCAGTTCTTC. Protein product: CASSVGQTYNEQFF.

This clonotype was picked up many times. The chain is built from TRBV2 and TRBJ2-1; 7 bases map to TRBD2. Germline-derived CDR1 and CDR2 are SNHLY and FYNNEI. The CDR3 runs 16 residues. The V and J ends lost 3 bases and 0 bases, in that order; junction bases with no gene match: 5. The CDR3 sequence is CASSDPLAVSYNEQFF. CDR3 nucleotides: TGTGCCAGCAGTGATCCCCTAGCGGTCTCCTACAATGAGCAGTTCTTC. The entire variable domain, with the rest obtained from reference TRBV2 and TRBJ2-1, is as follows: EPEVTQTPSHQVTQMGQEVILRCVPISNHLYFYWYRQILGQKVEFLVSFYNNEISEKSEIFDDQFSVERPDGSNFTLKIRSTKLEDSAMYFCASSDPLAVSYNEQFFGPGTRLTVL.

The chain is built from TRBV9 and TRBJ1-4; tentative D call: TRBD1 (6 bases). The CDR3 is 15 amino acids. The V end lost 1 base, the J end lost 2 bases, and 9 bases lay between the germline ends. The germline V gene encodes CDR1 SGDLS and CDR2 YYNGEE. The CDR3 DNA follows: TGTGCCAGCAGCGTACAACAGGGTACTAATGAAAAACTGTTTTTT. Amino acid sequence: CASSVQQGTNEKLFF. Complete variable domain (other parts from reference TRBV9 and TRBJ1-4): DSGVTQTPKHLITATGQRVTLRCSPRSGDLSVYWYQQSLDQGLQFLIQYYNGEERAKGNILERFSAQQFPDLHSELNLSSLELGDSALYFCASSVQQGTNEKLFFGSGTQLSVL.